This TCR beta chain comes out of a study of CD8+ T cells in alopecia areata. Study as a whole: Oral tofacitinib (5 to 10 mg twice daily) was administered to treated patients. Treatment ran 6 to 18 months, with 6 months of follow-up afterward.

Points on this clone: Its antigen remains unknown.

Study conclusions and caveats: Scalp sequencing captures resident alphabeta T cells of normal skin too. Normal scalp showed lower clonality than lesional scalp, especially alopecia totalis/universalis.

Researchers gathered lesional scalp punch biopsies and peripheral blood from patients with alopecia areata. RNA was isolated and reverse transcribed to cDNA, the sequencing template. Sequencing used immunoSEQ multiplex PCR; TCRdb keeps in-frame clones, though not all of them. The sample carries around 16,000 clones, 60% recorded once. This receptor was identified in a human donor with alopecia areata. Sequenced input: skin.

The CDR3 DNA follows: TGCGCCAGCAGCCAGCCCCAGGGATCCTACAATGAGCAGTTCTTC. This translates into CASSQPQGSYNEQFF. V gene TRBV4-1 combines with J gene TRBJ2-1; maybe TRBD1 (5 bases). Germline lookup yields CDR1 MGHRA and CDR2 YSYEKL. The germline V and J ends were trimmed by 3 bases and 1 base, with 10 bases remaining between them. CDR3 length: 15 amino acids.